The 2 T cell receptor beta chains below were found in one sample sequenced in a study of blood T cell repertoires in COVID-19. The repertoire was sequenced with immunoSEQ multiplex PCR; TCRdb's copy has only in-frame clones and lacks some. The sample shows about 330,000 clones, about 92% of them seen only once. The specimen was PBMCs or T cells enriched from blood (not recorded which). These receptors were collected from a woman in her 30s who had recovered from COVID-19.

The J gene is TRBJ1-4, the V gene TRBV25-1, with TRBD1 matching over 7 bases. V lost 5 bases to trimming and J lost 5 bases; unmatched junction nucleotides: 5. Germline loops: CDR1 MGHDK, CDR2 SYGVNS. The CDR3 totals 14 residues. CDR3 residues: CASSSGQQNEKLFF. DNA for the CDR3: TGTGCCAGCAGTTCGGGACAGCAAAATGAAAAACTGTTTTTT.

The genes are TRBV7-2 and TRBJ1-6; D gene ambiguous. This CDR3 has 13 residues. The V end lost 1 base, the J end lost 9 bases, and 7 bases lay between the germline ends. Germline values: CDR1 SGHTA, CDR2 FQGNSA. Written as DNA, the CDR3 is TGTGCCAGCAGCTTAGTAGTTGGTTCACCCCTCCACTTT. Translated: CASSLVVGSPLHF.